This TCR beta chain came from a study of identical twins. From the 5' RACE reads, TCRdb called clonotypes with MiXCR, one entry per CDR3 protein. The repertoire holds 500,000 or so distinct CDR3 sequences, with 13% to 15% as singletons. This clonotype came up a few times. These data also formed part of another study, on yellow fever vaccine responses in identical twins.

The sequence was collected from a woman under 30 in good health. Sequenced sample: CD4+ T cells sorted from blood.

CDR3 region: CSARALYNEQFF. The CDR3 nucleotides are TGCAGTGCTAGAGCGCTATACAATGAGCAGTTCTTC. V gene TRBV20-1 combines with J gene TRBJ2-1; D remains unclear. The CDR3 spans 12 residues. Looked up from germline, CDR1 is DFQATT and CDR2 is SNEGSKA (reference sequence). The V and J ends lost 1 base and 4 bases respectively, with 5 bases between them.